The 13 T cell receptor beta chains below come from one sample, sequenced in a study of cytomegalovirus exposure and HLA in healthy donors. Assay: immunoSEQ multiplex PCR; the TCRdb copy retains only in-frame clones and omits some. The sample lists hundreds of thousands of clones; about 90% were seen once. The sample taken for sequencing was PBMCs. The source is a man aged 18 to 35 in good health and CMV-seropositive.

The chain recombines TRBV28 with TRBJ2-2, with D perhaps TRBD1 (5 bases). Germline lookup yields CDR1 MDHEN and CDR2 SYDVKM. The V gene lost 8 bases and the J gene lost 8 bases, with 18 bases spanning the gap. The CDR3 runs 14 residues. CDR3 DNA sequence: TGTGCCAGCCAGGGCCCCCTGGCCTCTGGGGAGCTGTTTTTT. It is translated as CASQGPLASGELFF.

The chain has TRBV27 and TRBJ2-7; D call uncertain. The V end was cut by 1 base, the J end by 7 bases, with 11 bases between. CDR1 MNHEY and CDR2 SMNVEV come from the germline V gene (reference sequence). The CDR3 consists of 13 residues. Here the CDR3 reads CASSLFSFGEQYF. The CDR3 DNA sequence: TGTGCCAGCAGTTTATTCTCCTTTGGGGAGCAGTACTTC.

This chain connects TRBV19 to TRBJ2-1; no firm D call. Germline V gives CDR1 LNHDA, CDR2 SQIVND (reference sequence). CDR3 length: 15 residues. Trimming took off 5 bases at V and 1 base at J, with 12 bases between the two ends. The CDR3 reads CASSSHYSSYNEQFF. In DNA, the CDR3 is TGTGCCAGTAGTTCCCACTACAGTTCCTACAATGAGCAGTTCTTC.

A single count supports this clone. This chain links TRBV9 with TRBJ2-3; TRBD1 aligns across 9 bases. The CDR3 has 14 residues. V shed 3 bases, J shed 6 bases, and the junction held 5 bases outside the gene matches. Per the germline V gene, CDR1 is SGDLS and CDR2 is YYNGEE. As DNA, the CDR3 is TGTGCCAGCAGCGCCTACAGGGGGCGCGATACGCAGTATTTT. Its protein is CASSAYRGRDTQYF.

The CDR3 reads CASSQPATNEKLFF. The CDR3 bases are TGTGCCAGCAGTCAACCCGCAACTAATGAAAAACTGTTTTTT. The genes are TRBV28 and TRBJ1-4; D remains unclear. CDR3 length: 14 residues. Germline lookup yields CDR1 MDHEN and CDR2 SYDVKM. Trimming took 5 bases from V and 0 from J, leaving 7 bases between them.

This clone was seen only once. The chain recombines TRBV5-1 with TRBJ2-7, with D perhaps TRBD1 or TRBD2 (5 bases each). Trimming removed 0 bases at V and 2 bases at J, with 12 bases between. This CDR3 is 15 amino acids long. Germline V CDR1 and CDR2: SGHRS, YFSETQ. CDR3 protein: CASSLGGANPYEQYF. In DNA form, the CDR3 reads TGCGCCAGCAGCTTGGGAGGGGCGAACCCCTACGAGCAGTACTTC.

This chain uses TRBV28 with TRBJ1-1; D unresolved. This CDR3 spans 15 amino acids. Trimming removed 6 bases at V and 4 bases at J, with 18 bases between. The germline CDR1 and CDR2 sequences are MDHEN and SYDVKM. DNA for the CDR3: TGTGCCAGCAGCCAGAGGATCATAGGGAGCACTGAAGCTTTCTTT. Amino acid sequence: CASSQRIIGSTEAFF. Full variable domain (outside the CDR3, taken from reference TRBV28 and TRBJ1-1): DVKVTQSSRYLVKRTGEKVFLECVQDMDHENMFWYRQDPGLGLRLIYFSYDVKMKEKGDIPEGYSVSREKKERFSLILESASTNQTSMYLCASSQRIIGSTEAFFGQGTRLTVV.

The chain couples TRBV6-1 to TRBJ2-7; D not resolved. V was pared by 8 bases and J by 0 bases, with 11 bases between. The CDR3 covers 13 residues. Germline V lookup: CDR1 MNHNS, CDR2 SASEGT. The CDR3 bases are TGTGCCAGCGGCCTGTACTTCTCCTACGAGCAGTACTTC. This encodes CASGLYFSYEQYF.

J is TRBJ1-5 and V is TRBV5-8; D is undetermined. CDR3 length: 15 residues. V was cut by 0 bases and J by 1 base, with 8 bases left in between. Looked up from germline, CDR1 is SGHTS and CDR2 is YDEGEE. Here the CDR3 reads CASSLDGFSNQPQHF. In DNA, the CDR3 is TGTGCCAGCAGCTTGGACGGGTTCAGCAATCAGCCCCAGCATTTT.

The V and J genes are TRBV7-2 and TRBJ2-5, with unresolved D. CDR3 length equals 14 residues. The V gene lost 2 bases and the J gene lost 1 base, with 8 bases spanning the gap. Germline assignment: CDR1 SGHTA and CDR2 FQGNSA. The CDR3 coding sequence is TGTGCCAGCAGCTTATTGGGTACCCAAGAGACCCAGTACTTC. This gives the protein CASSLLGTQETQYF.

This chain uses TRBV5-1 with TRBJ2-7; a weak D match, TRBD2 (6 bases). V was shortened by 4 bases and J by 2 bases, with 13 bases between the two germline ends. In germline, CDR1 is SGHRS, CDR2 YFSETQ. The CDR3 length is 14 residues. This CDR3 reads CASSLLGGTYEQYF. CDR3 DNA: TGCGCCAGCAGCCTCTTGGGGGGAACCTACGAGCAGTACTTC.

This clone occurred a few times. The gene calls are TRBV19 and TRBJ1-5, with D perhaps TRBD1 (5 bases). With 7 bases removed from V and 0 bases from J, the gap between germline ends came to 16 bases. The germline gives CDR1 LNHDA, CDR2 SQIVND (reference sequence). The CDR3 sequence is 16 residues long. The CDR3 region has the DNA TGTGCCAGTATTTATGGGGCAGCCCATAGCAATCAGCCCCAGCATTTT. Translated: CASIYGAAHSNQPQHF.

This chain connects TRBV27 to TRBJ2-1, with 13 nucleotides matching TRBD2. Germline values: CDR1 MNHEY, CDR2 SMNVEV (reference sequence). CDR3 length equals 16 residues. Trimming cost V 4 bases and J 4 bases; bases outside gene matches: 4. CDR3 DNA: TGTGCCAGCAGTTACGTACTAGCGGGAGGGTACAATGAGCAGTTCTTC. It translates to CASSYVLAGGYNEQFF.